Listed below are T cell receptor beta chains from one sample, sequenced in a study of T cells in Graves' hyperthyroidism and ophthalmopathy. From the multiplex PCR reads, TCRdb called clonotypes with MiXCR, one entry per CDR3 protein. The table includes roughly 630,000 distinct CDR3 sequences, around 16% detected once. Sequencing input: blood. Receptors originate from a woman aged 30 to 39 with Graves' hyperthyroidism. Both conserved end residues are part of each CDR3. D genes are given only for firm matches. The size field is filled for only some rows; it gives once, few, many or a size class.

DNA: TGTGCCAGCAGCCAAGAAGTTTCCGGAAGCCCCTATAATTCACCCCTCCACTTT
CDR3: CASSQEVSGSPYNSPLHF
J: TRBJ1-6
D: -
V: TRBV3-1
size: -

DNA: TGTGCCAGCAGCGCTAGCATCGCGGGGGCAGATACGCAGTATTTT
CDR3: CASSASIAGADTQYF
J: TRBJ2-3
D: TRBD2
V: TRBV9
size: many

DNA: TGCGCCAGCAGCCCTGAAGCCCCCTTCTCCTACGAGCAGTACTTC
CDR3: CASSPEAPFSYEQYF
J: TRBJ2-7
D: -
V: TRBV5-1
size: -

DNA: TGTGCCACCAGTGACCGGCTGACTAGCGGGGCCACAGATACGCAGTATTTT
CDR3: CATSDRLTSGATDTQYF
J: TRBJ2-3
D: TRBD2
V: TRBV24-1
size: once

DNA: TGCAGTGCTAGAGATCGTGGGCTAGCGGGAGTTTACAATGAGCAGTTCTTC
CDR3: CSARDRGLAGVYNEQFF
J: TRBJ2-1
D: TRBD2
V: TRBV20-1
size: many

DNA: TGTGCCAGCAGTTACCCCTCGGGACTAGCGGGAGTGACCTCCTACGAGCAGTACTTC
CDR3: CASSYPSGLAGVTSYEQYF
J: TRBJ2-7
D: TRBD2
V: TRBV6-2/TRBV6-3
size: many

DNA: TGCGCCAGCAGCCAAGATACCAGCGGCGAGCAGTACTTC
CDR3: CASSQDTSGEQYF
J: TRBJ2-7
D: -
V: TRBV4-3
size: few

DNA: TGCGCCAGCAGTGAGTCGGGGAATTCACCCCTCCACTTT
CDR3: CASSESGNSPLHF
J: TRBJ1-6
D: -
V: TRBV10-1
size: -

DNA: TGTGCCAGCAGCTCGACTCTTTCTGGGGCCAACGTCCTGACTTTC
CDR3: CASSSTLSGANVLTF
J: TRBJ2-6
D: -
V: TRBV6-1
size: -

DNA: TGTGCCAGTAGTCCAGGACAGGGGGGGCACAATGAGCAGTTCTTC
CDR3: CASSPGQGGHNEQFF
J: TRBJ2-1
D: TRBD1
V: TRBV19
size: few

DNA: TGTGCCACCAGTGCCGGGGGACTAGCGGGAGAGGGGCAGTACTTC
CDR3: CATSAGGLAGEGQYF
J: TRBJ2-7
D: TRBD2
V: TRBV24-1
size: many

DNA: TGTGCCAGCAAGCAAGGGACTACCTACGAGCAGTACTTC
CDR3: CASKQGTTYEQYF
J: TRBJ2-7
D: TRBD2
V: TRBV27
size: -

DNA: TGTGCCTGGAGTGTCGGGAGATACAATGAGCAGTTCTTC
CDR3: CAWSVGRYNEQFF
J: TRBJ2-1
D: -
V: TRBV30
size: -

DNA: TGTGCCAGCAGCTTAGATAGCGGGAGCACAGATACGCAGTATTTT
CDR3: CASSLDSGSTDTQYF
J: TRBJ2-3
D: TRBD2
V: TRBV7-2
size: many

DNA: TGTGCCAGTAGTATAGGTACAAGCTCTGGAAACACCATATATTTT
CDR3: CASSIGTSSGNTIYF
J: TRBJ1-3
D: -
V: TRBV19
size: -

DNA: TGTGCCAGCAGCCCGTGGGGACAACCCCCCTACGAGCAGTACTTC
CDR3: CASSPWGQPPYEQYF
J: TRBJ2-7
D: -
V: TRBV7-2
size: many

DNA: TGCGCCAGCAGCCGCGGGAGCTCAAATGAGCAGTTCTTC
CDR3: CASSRGSSNEQFF
J: TRBJ2-1
D: TRBD2
V: TRBV5-1
size: many

DNA: TGCAGTGCTAGTAACACAGCCCGGGAGACCCAGTACTTC
CDR3: CSASNTARETQYF
J: TRBJ2-5
D: -
V: TRBV20-1
size: many

DNA: TGTGCCATCAGTGAGTTTACCTACGAGCAGTACTTC
CDR3: CAISEFTYEQYF
J: TRBJ2-7
D: -
V: TRBV10-3
size: many

DNA: TGTGCCAGCAGCCCCCGGACAGGGGGATCTTACGAGCAGTACTTC
CDR3: CASSPRTGGSYEQYF
J: TRBJ2-7
D: TRBD1
V: TRBV7-2
size: -

DNA: TGCGCCAGCAGCTCGACTAGCGGGATCCTCAATGAGCAGTTCTTC
CDR3: CASSSTSGILNEQFF
J: TRBJ2-1
D: TRBD2
V: TRBV5-1
size: many

DNA: TGCGCCAGCAGTGAGTTGACTAGCGGGAGTGCAGATACGCAGTATTTT
CDR3: CASSELTSGSADTQYF
J: TRBJ2-3
D: TRBD2
V: TRBV10-1
size: -

DNA: TGTGCCAGCAGTTACCCGGGACAGGGGGCGGGCGATGAGCAGTTCTTC
CDR3: CASSYPGQGAGDEQFF
J: TRBJ2-1
D: TRBD1
V: TRBV6-2/TRBV6-3
size: -

DNA: TGTGCCAGCAGCACGACAGGGGTCCCCTACGAGCAGTACTTC
CDR3: CASSTTGVPYEQYF
J: TRBJ2-7
D: TRBD1
V: TRBV7-9
size: -

DNA: TGTGCCAGCAGCCAATACCGGGACACATACAATGAGCAGTTCTTC
CDR3: CASSQYRDTYNEQFF
J: TRBJ2-1
D: -
V: TRBV3-1
size: many

DNA: TGTGCCAGCAGTTATCCCGGGACTAGCGGGATCACAGATACGCAGTATTTT
CDR3: CASSYPGTSGITDTQYF
J: TRBJ2-3
D: TRBD2
V: TRBV28
size: -

DNA: TGTGCCAGCAGTAGGACAGGGGGCAAAGAGACCCAGTACTTC
CDR3: CASSRTGGKETQYF
J: TRBJ2-5
D: TRBD1
V: TRBV7-9
size: many

DNA: TGCAGCGTTGCCTCCCCGGGAGGGTTGCCTAGTGAGCAGTTCTTC
CDR3: CSVASPGGLPSEQFF
J: TRBJ2-1
D: TRBD2
V: TRBV29-1
size: many

DNA: TGCGCCAGCAGCTTACGTACAGGGTCGAACACTGAAGCTTTCTTT
CDR3: CASSLRTGSNTEAFF
J: TRBJ1-1
D: -
V: TRBV5-1
size: -

DNA: TGTGCCACCACGGGCGGGAATAGTGATACGCAGTATTTT
CDR3: CATTGGNSDTQYF
J: TRBJ2-3
D: -
V: TRBV15
size: -

DNA: TGTGCCATCGGGGGGGACGGCTACGAGCAGTACTTC
CDR3: CAIGGDGYEQYF
J: TRBJ2-7
D: TRBD2
V: TRBV10-3
size: many

DNA: TGTGCCAGCAGCTTAATTCCGGGACAGGGGTTTCGGAGCTCCTACGAGCAGTACTTC
CDR3: CASSLIPGQGFRSSYEQYF
J: TRBJ2-7
D: TRBD1
V: TRBV11-3
size: many

DNA: TGCGCCAGCAGCCAAGTGGATGGCGGAGCCTACGAGCAGTACTTC
CDR3: CASSQVDGGAYEQYF
J: TRBJ2-7
D: -
V: TRBV4-1
size: many

DNA: TGCAGTGCTCCTCTTACGGGAGTATTTAATGAGCAGTTCTTC
CDR3: CSAPLTGVFNEQFF
J: TRBJ2-1
D: -
V: TRBV20-1
size: -

DNA: TGTGCCAGCCGCGAAATCACAGGGAACTATGGCTACACCTTC
CDR3: CASREITGNYGYTF
J: TRBJ1-2
D: -
V: TRBV27
size: many

DNA: TGTGCCAGCAGTTTATCCGGGACAGGGGGCTACACCTTC
CDR3: CASSLSGTGGYTF
J: TRBJ1-2
D: TRBD1
V: TRBV28
size: few

DNA: TGTGCCTGGAGAGGGGACAGGGGATCAGGGCAGTACTTC
CDR3: CAWRGDRGSGQYF
J: TRBJ2-7
D: TRBD1
V: TRBV30
size: few